Here is one TCR beta chain with its context. Clones were sequenced by immunoSEQ multiplex PCR, and TCRdb holds only the in-frame ones, with some missing. The table records roughly 160,000 clones, 79% of them present only once. This record belongs to a study of blood T cell repertoires in COVID-19. Study information: Sites in the United States, Italy and Spain provided acute and convalescent COVID-19 samples. Nucleic acid was either cDNA or gDNA, and it came from T cells, B-cell-depleted T cells, or PBMCs.

Germline-derived CDR1 and CDR2 are MDHEN and SYDVKM. This CDR3 comprises 14 residues. The junction had 8 bases not matched to a gene; V was cut back by 5 bases and J by 5 bases. The Seattle site enrolled patients during active infection and followed them longitudinally. This sequence was found in a woman aged 60 to 75 with COVID-19, enrolled during active disease. This sequence joins TRBV28 and TRBJ1-2; 7 positions agree with TRBD1. Sequencing was carried out using peripheral blood. In DNA form, the CDR3 reads TGTGCCAGCAGTCCCCCCGACAGGGAATATGGCTACACCTTC. Protein: CASSPPDREYGYTF.